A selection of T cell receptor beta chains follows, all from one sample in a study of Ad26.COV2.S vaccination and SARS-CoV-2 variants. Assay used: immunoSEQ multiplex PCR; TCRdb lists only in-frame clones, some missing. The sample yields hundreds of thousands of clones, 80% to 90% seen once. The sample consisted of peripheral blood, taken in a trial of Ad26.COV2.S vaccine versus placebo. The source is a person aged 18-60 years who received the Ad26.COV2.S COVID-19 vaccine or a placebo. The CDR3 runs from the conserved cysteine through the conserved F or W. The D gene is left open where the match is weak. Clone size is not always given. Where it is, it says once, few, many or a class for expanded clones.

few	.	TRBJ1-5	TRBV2	TGTGCCAGCAGGGGCGCAGGGCAGCCCCAGCATTTT	CASRGAGQPQHF
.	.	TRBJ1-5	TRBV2	TGTGCCAGCAGTGAAAGGGGGACAATTAGCAATCAGCCCCAGCATTTT	CASSERGTISNQPQHF
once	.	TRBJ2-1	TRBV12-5	TGTGCTAGTGGTTTGGTAACCATATACAATGAGCAGTTCTTC	CASGLVTIYNEQFF
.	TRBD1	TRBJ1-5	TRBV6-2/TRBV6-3	TGTGCCAGCAGTGACCCGACAGGGTATAGCAATCAGCCCCAGCATTTT	CASSDPTGYSNQPQHF
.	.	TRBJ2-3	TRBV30	TGTGCCTGGAGCCAGGGGAAGAGGGGGGGCAGAGATACGCAGTATTTT	CAWSQGKRGGRDTQYF
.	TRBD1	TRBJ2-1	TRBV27	TGTGCCAGCAGTTTGAGTTCGACAGGGTACAATGAGCAGTTCTTC	CASSLSSTGYNEQFF
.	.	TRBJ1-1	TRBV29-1	TGCAGCGCTCGGAACACTGAAGCTTTCTTT	CSARNTEAFF
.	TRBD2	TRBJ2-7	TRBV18	TGTGCCAGCTCACCGTCGTCTAGCGGAGCCTACGAGCAGTACTTC	CASSPSSSGAYEQYF
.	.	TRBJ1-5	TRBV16	TGTGCCACTCGGGAGGGGAGTAGCAATCAGCCCCAGCATTTT	CATREGSSNQPQHF
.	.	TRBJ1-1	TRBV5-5	TGTGCCAGCAGGCGGAGTTTGAACACTGAAGCTTTCTTT	CASRRSLNTEAFF
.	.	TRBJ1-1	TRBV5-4	TGTGCCAGCATCGCCCGGGGAACCACTGAAGCTTTCTTT	CASIARGTTEAFF
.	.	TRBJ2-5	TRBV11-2	TGTGCCAGCAGCCCATCCCCCTCTGTTTATGCGGAGACCCAGTACTTC	CASSPSPSVYAETQYF
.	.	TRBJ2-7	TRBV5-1	TGCGCCAGCAGCTTGGGGCAGCTTACCTACGAGCAGTACTTC	CASSLGQLTYEQYF
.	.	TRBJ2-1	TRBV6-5	TGTGCCAGCAGTTGGAGGGGTCTAAGCTCCTACAATGAGCAGTTCTTC	CASSWRGLSSYNEQFF
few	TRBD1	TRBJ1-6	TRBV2	TGTGCCAGCTCAACTCAAGGGGGCAGTTCACCCCTCCACTTT	CASSTQGGSSPLHF
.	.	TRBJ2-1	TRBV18	TGTGCCAGCTCACCACTAGGGATAGGAGCCGCTCAGGCCGAGCAGTTCTTC	CASSPLGIGAAQAEQFF
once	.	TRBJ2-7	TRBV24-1	TGTGCCACCAGTGATTACTTGCCCACGGGGCTGGCCCTACTACGCGAGCAGTACTTC	CATSDYLPTGLALLREQYF
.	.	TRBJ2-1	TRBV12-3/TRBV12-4	TGTGCCAGCAGTTTGCTGGGCGGGAATGAGCAGTTCTTC	CASSLLGGNEQFF
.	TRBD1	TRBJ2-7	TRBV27	TGTGCCAGCAGTTTATTAGGTGGCGGGACAGGGGGCGATCAGCAGTACTTC	CASSLLGGGTGGDQQYF
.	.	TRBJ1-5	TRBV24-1	TGTGCCACCAGTGACCAAAGTGGGGCACTCAATCAGCCCCAGCATTTT	CATSDQSGALNQPQHF
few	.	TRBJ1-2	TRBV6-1	TGTGCCAGCAGTGAAGTTCCAGGGGCGATCCCTAACTATGGCTACACCTTC	CASSEVPGAIPNYGYTF
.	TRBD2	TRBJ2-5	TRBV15	TGTGCCACCAGTTCCTGGCTAGCGGGGATCCAAGAGACCCAGTACTTC	CATSSWLAGIQETQYF
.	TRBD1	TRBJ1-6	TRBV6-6	TGTGCCAGCAGTTACACTCAGGGGGAAGGGTCACCCCTCCACTTT	CASSYTQGEGSPLHF
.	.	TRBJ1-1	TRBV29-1	TGCAGCGTTGGGCCCGAAAACACTGAAGCTTTCTTT	CSVGPENTEAFF
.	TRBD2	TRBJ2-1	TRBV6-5	TGTGCCAGCAGTTACGCTAGCGGGACGGGGTACAATGAGCAGTTCTTC	CASSYASGTGYNEQFF
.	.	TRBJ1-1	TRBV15	TGTGCCACCGGGACGGAGACGAACACTGAAGCTTTCTTT	CATGTETNTEAFF
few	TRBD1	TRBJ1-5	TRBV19	TGTGCCAGTAGTATCCAGGGGGCGGAAGGTCAGCCCCAGCATTTT	CASSIQGAEGQPQHF
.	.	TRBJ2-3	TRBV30	TGTGCCTGGAGTGTATGGGCCTCAGGGGCACAAGGTACGCAGTATTTT	CAWSVWASGAQGTQYF
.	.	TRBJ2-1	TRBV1	TGCACCAGCAGGCCCCTCGGCGGGGGCCTAGCGGGGGGTAGGGAGCAGTTCTTC	CTSRPLGGGLAGGREQFF
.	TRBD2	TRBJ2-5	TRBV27	TGTGCCAGCAGAGGACTAGCGGGAGACCATCGGAGTCAAGAGACCCAGTACTTC	CASRGLAGDHRSQETQYF
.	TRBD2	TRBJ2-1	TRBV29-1	TGCAGCGTTTCCTTAGCGGGGGGCTCCTACAATGAGCAGTTCTTC	CSVSLAGGSYNEQFF
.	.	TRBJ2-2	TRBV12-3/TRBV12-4	TGTGCCAGCAGACCGTCGGGCGGGGAGCTGTTTTTT	CASRPSGGELFF
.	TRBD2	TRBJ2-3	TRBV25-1	TGTGCCAGCGGACTAGCGGGGGGTGCAGATACGCAGTATTTT	CASGLAGGADTQYF
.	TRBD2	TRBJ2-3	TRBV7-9	TGTGCCAGCAGCTTTCACAGCGGGGCTAGCACAGATACGCAGTATTTT	CASSFHSGASTDTQYF
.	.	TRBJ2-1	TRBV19	TGTGCCAGTAGTACCTCTGGCCCGGCCCTATCTCCTGCCTACAATGAGCAGTTCTTC	CASSTSGPALSPAYNEQFF
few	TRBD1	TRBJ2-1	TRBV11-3	TGTGCCAGCAGCTTAGGGGCACAGGGGGTGTCCTACAATGAGCAGTTCTTC	CASSLGAQGVSYNEQFF
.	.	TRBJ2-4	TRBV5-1	TGCGCCAGCAGCTTGATCGGAGCCGGGGACATTCAGTACTTC	CASSLIGAGDIQYF
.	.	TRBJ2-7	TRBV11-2	TGTGCCAGCAGCCGCTTCAGCCCCGAGCAGTACTTC	CASSRFSPEQYF
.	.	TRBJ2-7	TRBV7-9	TGTGCCAGCAGCTTAATTGCCGGGACATCTTCCTACGAGCAGTACTTC	CASSLIAGTSSYEQYF
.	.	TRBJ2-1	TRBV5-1	TGCGCCAGCAGCTTGGCCGGCGGTGGTTACAATGAGCAGTTCTTC	CASSLAGGGYNEQFF
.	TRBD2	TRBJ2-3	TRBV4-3	TGCGCCAGCAGCCAAGTTATTGTCGGGGGGACTATCACAGATACGCAGTATTTT	CASSQVIVGGTITDTQYF
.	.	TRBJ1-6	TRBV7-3	TGTGCCAGCAGCTTGGGGAAGGAAAATTCACCCCTCCACTTT	CASSLGKENSPLHF
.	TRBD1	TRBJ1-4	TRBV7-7	TGTGCCAGCAGCTTAGGTGGGACAGGTCTTGAAAAACTGTTTTTT	CASSLGGTGLEKLFF
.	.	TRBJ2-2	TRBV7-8	TGTGCCAGCTTCGCCCCGCGCACCGGGGAGCTGTTTTTT	CASFAPRTGELFF
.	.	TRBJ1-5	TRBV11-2	TGTGCCAGCAGCCCCCCCCGCAATCAGCCCCAGCATTTT	CASSPPRNQPQHF
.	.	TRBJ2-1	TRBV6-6	TGTGCCAGCAGTACTCTTGCCTCCTCCTACAATGAGCAGTTCTTC	CASSTLASSYNEQFF
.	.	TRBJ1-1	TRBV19	TGTGCCAGTAGCACCTATGTGGACACTGAAGCTTTCTTT	CASSTYVDTEAFF
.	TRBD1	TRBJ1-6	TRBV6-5	TGTGCCAGCACCCCTTCGACAGGGTTCGCTTCACCCCTCCACTTT	CASTPSTGFASPLHF
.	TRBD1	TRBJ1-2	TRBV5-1	TGCGCCAGCAGCGCACGGGACAGAGCTAACTATGGCTACACCTTC	CASSARDRANYGYTF
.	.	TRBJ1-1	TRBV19	TGTGCCAGTAGTCTTACCACGACCATCAGTGAAGCTTTCTTT	CASSLTTTISEAFF
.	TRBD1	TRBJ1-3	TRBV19	TGTGCCAGTAGTATGTCACAGGGGGACTCTGGAAACACCATATATTTT	CASSMSQGDSGNTIYF
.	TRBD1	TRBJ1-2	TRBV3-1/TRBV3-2	TGTGCCAGCAGCCAGGGTCAGGGGGGGCTATATGGCTACACCTTC	CASSQGQGGLYGYTF
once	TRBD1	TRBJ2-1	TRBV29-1	TGCAGCGTGGGGGGACAGGGTAGCGTCAATGAGCAGTTCTTC	CSVGGQGSVNEQFF
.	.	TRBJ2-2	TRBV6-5	TGTGCCAGCAGCCAAGACAGAAACACCGGGGAGCTGTTTTTT	CASSQDRNTGELFF